The clone carrying this T cell receptor (beta chain) was seen only a few times. Profiling relied on immunoSEQ multiplex PCR, and the TCRdb table lists in-frame clones only, not all of them. The sample lists 600,000 to 900,000 clones, approximately 85% seen once, with 0.0095% to 0.011% in the top ten. The data derive from a study of shared T cell receptors in the human thymus. Per germline, CDR1 MNHEY and CDR2 SVGAGI. The CDR3 has 12 amino acids. Trimming removed 7 bases from V and 7 bases from J; junction bases left unmatched: 6. The sample also formed part of further work on human thymus T cells. From that second work: Corrective surgery for congenital heart defects was being performed on the healthy Finnish infants who served as donors. Thymus was obtained from resections taken during corrective heart surgery. An apparent bias in V and J gene usage was seen in thymic and blood repertoires. Thymic TCR repertoires of unrelated people reportedly overlapped highly.

The clonotype originates from a girl under three years old with a congenital heart defect. The chain combines TRBV6-5 with TRBJ1-2; 7 bases match TRBD1. Sequenced sample: thymocytes. CDR3 sequence: CASTDRLGGYTF. The DNA for the CDR3 is TGTGCCAGCACGGACAGGCTGGGTGGCTACACCTTC.